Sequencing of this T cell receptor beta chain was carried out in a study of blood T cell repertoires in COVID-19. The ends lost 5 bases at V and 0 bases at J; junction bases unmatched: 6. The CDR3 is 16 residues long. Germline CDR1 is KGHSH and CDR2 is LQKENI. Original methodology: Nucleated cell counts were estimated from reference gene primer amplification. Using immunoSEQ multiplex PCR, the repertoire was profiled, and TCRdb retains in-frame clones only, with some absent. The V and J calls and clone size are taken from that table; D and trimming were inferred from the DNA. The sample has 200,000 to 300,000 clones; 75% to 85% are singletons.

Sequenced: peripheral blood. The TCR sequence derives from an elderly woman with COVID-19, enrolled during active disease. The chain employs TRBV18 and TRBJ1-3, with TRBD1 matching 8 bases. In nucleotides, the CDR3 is TGTGCCAGCTCAGCCGGGACAGGACGCTCTGGAAACACCATATATTTT. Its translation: CASSAGTGRSGNTIYF. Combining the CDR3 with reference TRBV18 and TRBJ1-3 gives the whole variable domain NAGVMQNPRHLVRRRGQEARLRCSPMKGHSHVYWYRQLPEEGLKFMVYLQKENIIDESGMPKERFSAEFPKEGPSILRIQQVVRGDSAAYFCASSAGTGRSGNTIYFGEGSWLTVV.